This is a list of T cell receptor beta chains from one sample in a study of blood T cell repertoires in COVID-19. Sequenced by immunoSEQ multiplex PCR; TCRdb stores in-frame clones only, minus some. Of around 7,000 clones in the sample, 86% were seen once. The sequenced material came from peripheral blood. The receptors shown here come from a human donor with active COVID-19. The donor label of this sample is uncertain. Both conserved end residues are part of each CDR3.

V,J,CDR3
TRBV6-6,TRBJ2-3,CASRGGLSTDTQYF
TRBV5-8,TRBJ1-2,CASSRGQGNYGYTF
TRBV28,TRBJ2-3,CASSSLMGMAGRTDTQYF
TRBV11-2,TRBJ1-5,CASSLLGAGANQPQHF
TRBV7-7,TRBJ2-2,CASSLRGALSAGGELFF
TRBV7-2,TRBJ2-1,CASSSSVSSYNEQFF
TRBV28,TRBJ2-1,CASNLAGLTNEQFF
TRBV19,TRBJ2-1,CASSLAVGSSYNEQFF
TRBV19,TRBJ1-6,CASRLGGGPSPLHF
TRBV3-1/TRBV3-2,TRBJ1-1,CASSQLSSNTEAFF
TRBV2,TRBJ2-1,CASSEALLAGGSSYNEQFF
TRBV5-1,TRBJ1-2,CASSFRDRATDSGYTF
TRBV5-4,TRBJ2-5,CASSLETLGGQETQYF
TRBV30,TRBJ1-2,CAWANYGYTF
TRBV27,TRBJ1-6,CASSFTGDSPLHF
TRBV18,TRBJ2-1,CASSPPTSGRVGEQFF
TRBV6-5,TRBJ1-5,CAVGRGSNQPQHF
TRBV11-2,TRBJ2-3,CASSSGSPSTDTQYF
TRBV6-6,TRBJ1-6,CASSHRVHENLGNSPLHF
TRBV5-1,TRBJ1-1,CASSLEGTRGTEAFF
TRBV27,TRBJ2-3,CASTRPGQGEGTQYF
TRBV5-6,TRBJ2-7,CASSFRRTGSSYEQYF
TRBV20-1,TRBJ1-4,CSASPGVAEKLFF
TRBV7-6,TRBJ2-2,CASSFLAGAIGELFF
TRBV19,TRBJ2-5,CASSIARSRGETQYF
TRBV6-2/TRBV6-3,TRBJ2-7,CASSYSKLWGPISYEQYF
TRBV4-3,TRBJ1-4,CASSQVPGGNEKLFF
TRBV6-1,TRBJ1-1,CASSEQGVGNTEAFF
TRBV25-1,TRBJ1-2,CASSGTLDSRVNYGYTF
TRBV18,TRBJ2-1,CASSRLSGDYNEQFF
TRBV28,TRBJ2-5,CASSRDRGATQYF
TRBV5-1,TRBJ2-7,CASKAQGAPTYEQYF
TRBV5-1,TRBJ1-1,CASSAQGKTEAFF
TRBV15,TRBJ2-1,CATSRYSGSNNEQFF
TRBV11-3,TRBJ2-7,CASSLEGGGSRSYEQYF
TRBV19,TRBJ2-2,CASTGLAGGLVPGELFF
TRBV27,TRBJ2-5,CASSLVYRGETQYF
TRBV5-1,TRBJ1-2,CASSLGTPVWDGYTF
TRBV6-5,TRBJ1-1,CASSLTGMNTEAFF
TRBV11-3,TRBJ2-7,CASSSAGREQYF
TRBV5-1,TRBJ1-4,CASSSSGTINEKLFF
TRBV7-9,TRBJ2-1,CASSFGTGAGSSYNEQFF
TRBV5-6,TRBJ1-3,CASSSTRTGNTIYF
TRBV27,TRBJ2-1,CASSLWSGSSPNEQFF
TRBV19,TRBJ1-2,CASSRDKLAYGYTF
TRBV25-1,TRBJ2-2,CASGTSGGTGELFF
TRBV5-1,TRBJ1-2,CASSPSGADGGYTF
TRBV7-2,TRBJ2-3,CASSLSSRRGTSSTDTQYF
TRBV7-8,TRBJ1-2,CASSPLGQKNYGYTF
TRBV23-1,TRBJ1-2,CASSQSVGQGVMYGYTF
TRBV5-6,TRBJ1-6,CASSQPGAGEFTLHF
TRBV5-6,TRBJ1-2,CASSYGRGRPNYGYTF
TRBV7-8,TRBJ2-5,CASSLGRAGGSTQYF
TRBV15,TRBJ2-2,CATSRALAGVGGTGELFF
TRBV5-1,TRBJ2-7,CASSTGDRGTEQYF
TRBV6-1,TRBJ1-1,CASSEDRDREAFF
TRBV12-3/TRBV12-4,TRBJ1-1,CASSLDTGREAFF
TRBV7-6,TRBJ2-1,CASSRTSGGAGEQFF
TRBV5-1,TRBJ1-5,CASSLGGGNQPQHF